These T cell receptor beta chains were read from a single sample in a study of Ad26.COV2.S vaccination and SARS-CoV-2 variants. Assay used: immunoSEQ multiplex PCR; TCRdb lists only in-frame clones, some missing. The sample contains about 500,000 clones, 80% to 90% of which appear only once. Sample: peripheral blood, taken in a trial of Ad26.COV2.S vaccine versus placebo. These receptors were obtained from a person aged 18 to 65 who received the Ad26.COV2.S COVID-19 vaccine or a placebo. Both conserved end residues are part of each CDR3. A D gene is named only where the DNA matches it firmly. The listing skips clone size in some rows; elsewhere it reads once, few, many or a size class.

. TRBJ1-5 . TRBV6-5 TGTGCCAGCAGGGATTGGGGCGTCTATCAGCCCCAGCATTTT CASRDWGVYQPQHF
. TRBJ2-7 . TRBV21-1 TGTGCCAGCAGCCGCTACGAAACAGGGCTTCGTGACCACGAGCAGTACTTC CASSRYETGLRDHEQYF
. TRBJ2-7 TRBD1 TRBV5-1 TGCGCCAGCAGCTTGGCGTACGGGACAGACGCCTACGAGCAGTACTTC CASSLAYGTDAYEQYF
. TRBJ2-2 TRBD1 TRBV29-1 TGCAGCGTTGAAGGGACAGGGGCCAAAAACACCGGGGAGCTGTTTTTT CSVEGTGAKNTGELFF
. TRBJ1-1 . TRBV18 TGTGCCAGCTCACCACCGGCCGGTGAAGCTTTCTTT CASSPPAGEAFF
. TRBJ2-1 TRBD2 TRBV30 TGTGCCTGGAGTGAAAGGGGACTAGCGGGAGCCAATGAGCAGTTCTTC CAWSERGLAGANEQFF
. TRBJ2-7 . TRBV6-6 TGTGCCAGCGCCTCAGAACGGTTTCTGGACGAGCAGTACTTC CASASERFLDEQYF
. TRBJ2-3 TRBD2 TRBV7-2 TGTGCCAGCAGCTTAGCCATAGCGGGGCGCACAGATACGCAGTATTTT CASSLAIAGRTDTQYF
. TRBJ1-3 . TRBV4-3 TGCGCCAGCAGCCAATCAACGGGACCCCCGGGAAACACCATATATTTT CASSQSTGPPGNTIYF
. TRBJ1-1 TRBD1 TRBV3-1/TRBV3-2 TGTGCCAGCAGCAGGGGACAGGTCATTTATGAAGCTTTCTTT CASSRGQVIYEAFF
. TRBJ2-2 . TRBV5-5 TGTGCCAGCAGCTTGGTCCATAGCCAGGTCCTTGTGGGGGAGCTGTTTTTT CASSLVHSQVLVGELFF
once TRBJ2-7 TRBD1 TRBV5-1 TGCGCCAGCTACGAGACCGGGACAGGGGCCTACGAGCAGTACTTC CASYETGTGAYEQYF
. TRBJ1-1 . TRBV11-2 TGTGCCAGCAGCCCGGACCTGATGAACACTGAAGCTTTCTTT CASSPDLMNTEAFF
. TRBJ2-7 . TRBV29-1 TGCAGCGTTGAAGGCGGAGCGAGCAGCAGCTACGAGCAGTACTTC CSVEGGASSSYEQYF
. TRBJ1-2 . TRBV11-2 TGTGCCAGCAGCTTATATTACTATGGCTACACCTTC CASSLYYYGYTF
. TRBJ1-6 . TRBV18 TGTGCCAGCTCACCACCGAGTGGCAGGTTAAGCTCCTATAATTCACCCCTCCACTTT CASSPPSGRLSSYNSPLHF